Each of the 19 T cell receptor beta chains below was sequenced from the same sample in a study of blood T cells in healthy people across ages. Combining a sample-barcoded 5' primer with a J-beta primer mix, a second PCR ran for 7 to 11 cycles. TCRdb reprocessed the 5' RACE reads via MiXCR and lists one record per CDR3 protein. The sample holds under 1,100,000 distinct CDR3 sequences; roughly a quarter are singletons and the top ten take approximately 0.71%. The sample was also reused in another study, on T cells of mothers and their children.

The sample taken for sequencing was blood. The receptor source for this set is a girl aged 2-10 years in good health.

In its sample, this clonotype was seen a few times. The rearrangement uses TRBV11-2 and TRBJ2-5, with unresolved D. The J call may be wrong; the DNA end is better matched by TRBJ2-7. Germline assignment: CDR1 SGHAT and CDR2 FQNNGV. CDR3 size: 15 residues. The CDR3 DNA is TGTGCCAGCAGCTTAGAAAGTGCCCGCTGGGTCGAGCAGTACTTC. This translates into CASSLESARWVEQYF.

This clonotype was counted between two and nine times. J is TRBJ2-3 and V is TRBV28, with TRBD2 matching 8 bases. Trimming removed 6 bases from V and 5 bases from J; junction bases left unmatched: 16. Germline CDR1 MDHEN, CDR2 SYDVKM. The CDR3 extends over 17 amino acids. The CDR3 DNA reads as TGTGCCAGCAGCCCCTTGGGACGGGAGGGCCGGGAAGATACGCAGTATTTT. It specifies CASSPLGREGREDTQYF.

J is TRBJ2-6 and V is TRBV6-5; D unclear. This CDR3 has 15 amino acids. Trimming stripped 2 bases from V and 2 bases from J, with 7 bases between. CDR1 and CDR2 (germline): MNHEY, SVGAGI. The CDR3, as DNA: TGTGCCAGCAGTTACGTTGCAACTGGGGCCAACGTCCTGACTTTC. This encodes CASSYVATGANVLTF.

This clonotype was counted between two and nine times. This CDR3 reads CASSPGSADTQYF. CDR3 sequence (DNA): TGTGCCAGCAGCCCGGGGTCCGCAGATACGCAGTATTTT. The V call is TRBV6-6, the J call TRBJ2-3, with D maybe TRBD2 (5 bases). V was trimmed by 6 bases and J by 4 bases, leaving 11 bases between them. Germline CDR1 MNHNY, CDR2 SVGAGI (reference sequence). The CDR3 runs to 13 residues.

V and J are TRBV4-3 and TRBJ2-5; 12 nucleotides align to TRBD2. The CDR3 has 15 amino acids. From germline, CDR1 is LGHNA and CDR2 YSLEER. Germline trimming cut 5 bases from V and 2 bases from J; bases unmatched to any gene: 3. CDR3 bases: TGCGCCAGCAGCAAAACTAGCGGGGGGCAAGAGACCCAGTACTTC. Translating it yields CASSKTSGGQETQYF.

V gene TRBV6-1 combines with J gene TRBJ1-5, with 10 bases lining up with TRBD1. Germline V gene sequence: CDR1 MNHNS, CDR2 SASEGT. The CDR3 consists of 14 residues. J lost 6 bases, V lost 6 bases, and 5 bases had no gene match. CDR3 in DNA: TGTGCCAGCAGACTGACAGGGGGCGGTCAGCCCCAGCATTTT. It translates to CASRLTGGGQPQHF.

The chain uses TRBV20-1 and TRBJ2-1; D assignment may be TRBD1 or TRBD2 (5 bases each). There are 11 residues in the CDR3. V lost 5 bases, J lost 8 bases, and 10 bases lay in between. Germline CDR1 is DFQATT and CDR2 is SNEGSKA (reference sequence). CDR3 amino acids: CSAGLGDEQFF. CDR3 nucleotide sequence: TGCAGTGCTGGACTGGGGGATGAGCAGTTCTTC.

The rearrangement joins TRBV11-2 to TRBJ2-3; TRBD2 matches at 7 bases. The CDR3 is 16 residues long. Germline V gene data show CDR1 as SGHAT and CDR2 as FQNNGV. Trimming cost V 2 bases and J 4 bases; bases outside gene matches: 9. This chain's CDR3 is CASSLRLAGGPDTQYF. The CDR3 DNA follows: TGTGCCAGCAGCTTAAGACTAGCTGGTGGTCCAGATACGCAGTATTTT.

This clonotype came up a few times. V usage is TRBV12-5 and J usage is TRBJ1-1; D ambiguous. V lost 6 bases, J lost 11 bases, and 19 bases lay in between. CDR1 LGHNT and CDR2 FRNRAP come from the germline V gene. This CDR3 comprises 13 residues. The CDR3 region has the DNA TGTGCTAGTGGCCTTCCTGGCGCTAAGGTCGCTTTCTTT. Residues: CASGLPGAKVAFF.

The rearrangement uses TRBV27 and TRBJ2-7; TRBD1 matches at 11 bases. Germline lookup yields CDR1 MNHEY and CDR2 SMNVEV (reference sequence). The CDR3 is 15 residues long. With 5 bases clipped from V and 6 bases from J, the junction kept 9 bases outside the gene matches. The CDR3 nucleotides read TGTGCCAGCAGTCCCCGGACAGGGGGCATTACCGAGCAGTACTTC. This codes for CASSPRTGGITEQYF.

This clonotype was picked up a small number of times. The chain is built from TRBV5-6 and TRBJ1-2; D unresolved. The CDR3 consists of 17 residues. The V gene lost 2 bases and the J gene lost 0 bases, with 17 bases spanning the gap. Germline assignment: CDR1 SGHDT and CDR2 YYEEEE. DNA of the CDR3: TGTGCCAGCAGCTTTTACCGGCTAGGAGGTACTAACTATGGCTACACCTTC. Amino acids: CASSFYRLGGTNYGYTF.

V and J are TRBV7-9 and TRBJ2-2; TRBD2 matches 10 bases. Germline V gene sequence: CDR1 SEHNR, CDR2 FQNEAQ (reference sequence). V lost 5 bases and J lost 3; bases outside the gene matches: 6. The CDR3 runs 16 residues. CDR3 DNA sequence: TGTGCCAGCAGCCTAAGCGGGGGGGTCGACACCGGGGAGCTGTTTTTT. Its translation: CASSLSGGVDTGELFF.

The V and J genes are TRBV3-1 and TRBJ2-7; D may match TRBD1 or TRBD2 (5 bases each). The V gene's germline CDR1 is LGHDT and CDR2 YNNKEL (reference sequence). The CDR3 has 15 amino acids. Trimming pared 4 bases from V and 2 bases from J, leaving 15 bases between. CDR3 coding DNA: TGTGCCAGCAGCCCGATTTTGGGGGACCCCTACGAGCAGTACTTC. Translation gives CASSPILGDPYEQYF.

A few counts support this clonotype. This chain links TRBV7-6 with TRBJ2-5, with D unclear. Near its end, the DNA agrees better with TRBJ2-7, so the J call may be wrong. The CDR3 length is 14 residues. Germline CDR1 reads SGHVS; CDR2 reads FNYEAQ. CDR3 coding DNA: TGTGCCAGCAGCTTAGGTGGGCAGTTCAACGAGCAGTACTTC. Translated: CASSLGGQFNEQYF.

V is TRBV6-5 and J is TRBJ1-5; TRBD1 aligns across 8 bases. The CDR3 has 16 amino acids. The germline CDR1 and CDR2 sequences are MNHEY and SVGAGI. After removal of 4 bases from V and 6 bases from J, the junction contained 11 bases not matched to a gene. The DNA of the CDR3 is TGTGCCAGCAGTTCCTTAGCAGGGGGCGCGGGTCAGCCCCAGCATTTT. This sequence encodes CASSSLAGGAGQPQHF.

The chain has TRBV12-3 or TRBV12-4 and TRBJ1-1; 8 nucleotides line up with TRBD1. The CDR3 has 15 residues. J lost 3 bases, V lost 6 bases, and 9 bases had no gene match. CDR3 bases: TGTGCCAGCAGCCGGACAGGGCCCTCCGACACTGAAGCTTTCTTT. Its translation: CASSRTGPSDTEAFF.

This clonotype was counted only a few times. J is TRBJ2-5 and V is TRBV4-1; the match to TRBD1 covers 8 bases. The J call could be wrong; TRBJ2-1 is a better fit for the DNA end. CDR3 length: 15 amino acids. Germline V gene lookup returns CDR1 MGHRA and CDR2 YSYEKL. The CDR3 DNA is TGCGCCAGCAGCCAAGAGGGTGACAGGGGCGGTGGGCAGTTCTTC. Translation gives CASSQEGDRGGGQFF.

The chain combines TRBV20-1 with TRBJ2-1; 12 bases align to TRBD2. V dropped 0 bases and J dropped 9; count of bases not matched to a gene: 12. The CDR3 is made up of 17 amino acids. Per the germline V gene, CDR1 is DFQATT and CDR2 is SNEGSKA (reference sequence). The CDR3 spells CSARDGSGTSGLSEQFF. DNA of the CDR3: TGCAGTGCTAGAGATGGGTCCGGGACTAGCGGGTTGAGTGAGCAGTTCTTC.

CDR3 loop: CASSIGGMNTEAFF. The CDR3, as DNA: TGTGCCAGCAGTATTGGGGGGATGAACACTGAAGCTTTCTTT. The J gene is TRBJ1-1, the V gene TRBV12-3 or TRBV12-4, with D maybe TRBD1 (5 bases). Trimming shortened V by 5 bases and J by 0 bases, and 10 bases separated the two germline ends. This CDR3 region has 14 residues.